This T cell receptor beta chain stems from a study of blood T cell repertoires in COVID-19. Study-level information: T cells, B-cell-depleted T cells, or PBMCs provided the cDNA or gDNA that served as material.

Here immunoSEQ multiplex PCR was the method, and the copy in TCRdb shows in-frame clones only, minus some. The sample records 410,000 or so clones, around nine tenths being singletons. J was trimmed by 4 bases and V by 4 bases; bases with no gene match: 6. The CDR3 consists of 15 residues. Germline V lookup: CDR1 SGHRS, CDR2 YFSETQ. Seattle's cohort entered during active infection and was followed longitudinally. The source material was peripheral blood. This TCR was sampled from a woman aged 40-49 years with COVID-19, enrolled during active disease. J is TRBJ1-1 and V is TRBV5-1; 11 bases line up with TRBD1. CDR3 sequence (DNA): TGCGCCAGCAGCCCCGGACAGGGGGCATCCACTGAAGCTTTCTTT. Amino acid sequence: CASSPGQGASTEAFF.